This TCR beta chain was sequenced in a study of blood T cell repertoires in COVID-19. Study overall: The origin of the acute and convalescent COVID-19 samples was the United States, Italy and Spain. From T cells, B-cell-depleted T cells, or PBMCs came the material, which was cDNA or gDNA.

Generated by immunoSEQ multiplex PCR, the TCRdb table keeps only in-frame clones and is missing some. The repertoire holds 250,000 to 400,000 clones, with 90% as singletons. Deletions cut 3 bases from V and 4 bases from J, with 30 bases between. The CDR3 totals 19 residues. The germline V gene has CDR1 SQVTM and CDR2 ANQGSEA. The sequence derives from a woman between 25 and 40 years old with COVID-19, enrolled during active disease. The material sequenced was peripheral blood. The chain couples TRBV29-1 to TRBJ1-2; weak D call: TRBD1 (5 bases). The CDR3 sequence is CSVDRGSGDSPPLSYGYTF. The CDR3 DNA reads TGCAGCGTTGATAGGGGATCCGGCGACAGCCCTCCATTAAGCTATGGCTACACCTTC.